These T cell receptor beta chains were read from a single sample in a study of T cell changes during pregnancy in multiple sclerosis. The method was immunoSEQ multiplex PCR; TCRdb's version includes in-frame clones alone and lacks a portion of them. The table lists 45,000 to 60,000 clones, about nine tenths of them singletons, with about 0.61% in the top ten. The source material was CD4+ T cells from peripheral blood mononuclear cells, sampled after pregnancy. These receptors came from a female donor in good health, enrolled as a control in a pregnancy study. Each CDR3 is given with its conserved first and last residue. Fields, in order: D gene, V gene, clone size, J gene, CDR3 protein, CDR3 DNA. The D gene is left open where the match is weak. Where a row states a size, it is once, few, many or the class of an expanded clone; other rows omit it.

>TRBD2|TRBV2|NA|TRBJ2-1
CASRGLAGGNEQFF
TGTGCCAGCAGGGGACTAGCGGGAGGTAATGAGCAGTTCTTC
>NA|TRBV23-1|NA|TRBJ2-7
CASSHLDETTIGSYEQYF
TGCGCCAGCAGTCACCTCGACGAGACCACAATCGGGTCCTACGAGCAGTACTTC
>TRBD1|TRBV7-9|NA|TRBJ1-2
CASSIETGTGSGYTF
TGTGCCAGCAGCATAGAAACCGGGACAGGGTCCGGCTACACCTTC
>NA|TRBV7-2|NA|TRBJ1-2
CASSLGRTGTTNYGYTF
TGTGCCAGCAGCTTAGGGCGAACAGGGACGACTAACTATGGCTACACCTTC
>TRBD2|TRBV7-7|NA|TRBJ2-3
CASSSPGEGDTQYF
TGTGCTAGCAGCTCCCCTGGGGAGGGAGATACGCAGTATTTT
>TRBD2|TRBV27|NA|TRBJ2-3
CASSLRVTSGLGTQYF
TGTGCCAGCAGTTTGAGGGTCACTAGCGGGTTAGGTACGCAGTATTTT
>TRBD2|TRBV5-4|NA|TRBJ2-5
CASSFGGAREETQYF
TGTGCCAGCAGCTTCGGGGGGGCCCGGGAAGAGACCCAGTACTTC
>TRBD2|TRBV6-1|NA|TRBJ2-4
CASSDQLAVTKNIQYF
TGTGCCAGCAGTGACCAACTAGCGGTTACCAAAAACATTCAGTACTTC
>TRBD1|TRBV6-5|NA|TRBJ2-7
CASSKTGGSGEQYF
TGTGCCAGCAGTAAGACAGGGGGCTCAGGGGAGCAGTACTTC
>TRBD1|TRBV9|NA|TRBJ1-1
CASSRQGMNTEAFF
TGTGCCAGCAGCCGACAGGGCATGAACACTGAAGCTTTCTTT
>NA|TRBV13|NA|TRBJ2-5
CASSLGSVQETQYF
TGTGCCAGCAGCTTAGGGTCCGTTCAAGAGACCCAGTACTTC
>NA|TRBV5-1|NA|TRBJ2-5
CASSPRDKGETQYF
TGCGCCAGCAGCCCCCGGGACAAGGGTGAGACCCAGTACTTC
>NA|TRBV7-9|once|TRBJ1-6
CASSPGINSPLHF
TGTGCCAGCAGCCCCGGGATTAATTCACCCCTCCACTTT
>NA|TRBV7-2|NA|TRBJ1-3
CASSLASPGRGNTIYF
TGTGCCAGCAGCTTAGCGTCGCCAGGGAGGGGAAACACCATATATTTT
>NA|TRBV11-1|NA|TRBJ2-1
CASSFITQGEQFF
TGTGCCAGCAGCTTCATCACACAGGGTGAGCAGTTCTTC
>TRBD2|TRBV19|NA|TRBJ2-3
CASSIIAGSTDTQYF
TGTGCCAGTAGTATTATAGCGGGTAGCACAGATACGCAGTATTTT
>NA|TRBV7-8|NA|TRBJ2-2
CASSLRVDTGELFF
TGTGCCAGCAGCCTGAGAGTAGACACCGGGGAGCTGTTTTTT
>TRBD1|TRBV29-1|NA|TRBJ2-1
CSGTDRGSYNEQFF
TGCAGCGGAACTGACAGGGGCTCCTACAATGAGCAGTTCTTC
>NA|TRBV6-1|NA|TRBJ1-5
CASSERGGAGSNQPQHF
TGTGCCAGCAGTGAAAGGGGGGGCGCAGGGAGCAATCAGCCCCAGCATTTT
>TRBD2|TRBV2|NA|TRBJ2-4
CASSELAGGSLAKNIQYF
TGTGCCAGCAGTGAACTAGCGGGAGGGTCGCTAGCCAAAAACATTCAGTACTTC
>TRBD2|TRBV18|NA|TRBJ2-5
CASSPQPSGRAGETQYF
TGTGCCAGCTCACCACAACCGAGCGGGAGGGCCGGAGAGACCCAGTACTTC
>NA|TRBV14|NA|TRBJ2-5
CASSQSTGFGTQYF
TGTGCCAGCAGCCAATCCACAGGGTTCGGGACCCAGTACTTC
>NA|TRBV2|NA|TRBJ1-2
CASSAPYGYTF
TGTGCCAGCAGTGCCCCTTATGGCTACACCTTC
>NA|TRBV6-5|NA|TRBJ1-1
CASSYSGGGTEAFF
TGTGCCAGCAGTTACTCGGGAGGCGGCACTGAAGCTTTCTTT
>NA|TRBV7-8|NA|TRBJ1-5
CASSLAGGRNQPQHF
TGTGCCAGCAGCTTAGCGGGGGGGAGGAATCAGCCCCAGCATTTT
>TRBD1|TRBV5-8|NA|TRBJ1-4
CASSWTGVSGEKLFF
TGTGCCAGCAGCTGGACAGGGGTATCGGGTGAAAAACTGTTTTTT
>NA|TRBV13|NA|TRBJ2-1
CASTSGGSRYNEQFF
TGTGCCAGCACCTCTGGGGGCAGTCGATACAATGAGCAGTTCTTC
>TRBD2|TRBV29-1|NA|TRBJ2-3
CSVWLLAGAADTQYF
TGCAGCGTTTGGTTACTAGCGGGAGCAGCAGATACGCAGTATTTT
>TRBD1|TRBV18|NA|TRBJ1-5
CASSPPNRGQDNQPQHF
TGTGCCAGCTCACCACCGAACAGGGGGCAAGACAATCAGCCCCAGCATTTT
>NA|TRBV7-6|NA|TRBJ1-3
CASSLGRGSATGNTIYF
TGTGCCAGCAGCTTAGGGCGTGGGTCAGCGACTGGAAACACCATATATTTT
>TRBD2|TRBV7-9|NA|TRBJ2-1
CASSLTEGTSFHNEQFF
TGTGCCAGCAGCTTAACGGAAGGGACTAGCTTCCACAATGAGCAGTTCTTC
>TRBD1|TRBV29-1|NA|TRBJ1-2
CSVRQGHYGYTF
TGCAGCGTCAGACAGGGGCACTATGGCTACACCTTC
>NA|TRBV18|NA|TRBJ1-4
CASSPRGTNEKLFF
TGTGCCAGCTCACCGCGGGGGACTAATGAAAAACTGTTTTTT
>NA|TRBV7-9|NA|TRBJ1-5
CASSTGNPNQPQHF
TGTGCCAGCAGCACAGGCAACCCAAATCAGCCCCAGCATTTT
>TRBD2|TRBV18|once|TRBJ2-3
CASSPPAGASTDTQYF
TGTGCCAGCTCACCACCAGCGGGAGCTAGCACAGATACGCAGTATTTT